This T cell receptor beta chain was found in a study of blood T cells in healthy people across ages. The study, taken as a whole, reports: A strong correlation between TCR beta diversity and naive T cell percentage was seen. When one million T cells were used, diversity estimates were thought to be underestimates.

Deletions cut 5 bases from V and 8 bases from J, with 14 bases between. This CDR3 comprises 13 residues. Germline V CDR1 and CDR2: SGHRS, YFSETQ. This clonotype showed up just a few times. The antigen is undetermined. For the second PCR, which ran for about 7 to 11 cycles, a sample-barcoded 5' primer and a J-beta primer mix were used. One entry per CDR3 protein, called by TCRdb with MiXCR from the 5' RACE reads. The sample lists 1.8 million or so distinct CDR3 sequences; about two fifths were seen once. This chain links TRBV5-1 with TRBJ2-1, with D tentatively TRBD1 (6 bases). The receptor was derived from a human donor in good health. Sequencing input: blood. CDR3 coding DNA: TGCGCCAGCAGGGCCCTACAGGGCCATGAGCAGTTCTTC. It encodes CASRALQGHEQFF.